Shown below are 20 T cell receptor beta chains from a single sample sequenced in a study of blood T cell repertoires in COVID-19. Method: immunoSEQ multiplex PCR; TCRdb's copy keeps in-frame clones and lacks some. The table shows 350,000 to 450,000 clones, with approximately 81% occurring only once. Sample: peripheral blood. These receptors all stem from a woman aged 18-30 years with acute or convalescent COVID-19.

V usage is TRBV7-9 and J usage is TRBJ1-5, with D possibly matching TRBD1 (5 bases). The V and J ends lost 1 base and 1 base respectively, with 8 bases between them. Germline V gene sequence: CDR1 SEHNR, CDR2 FQNEAQ (reference sequence). This CDR3 spans 15 amino acids. In DNA, the CDR3 is TGTGCCAGCAGCTTAGAGGGGCAAAGCAATCAGCCCCAGCATTTT. This translates into CASSLEGQSNQPQHF.

This clone was picked up one time. J is TRBJ2-5 and V is TRBV13, with 14 bases lining up with TRBD2. Germline CDR1 is PRHDT and CDR2 is FYEKMQ (reference sequence). Trimming cost V 3 bases and J 2 bases; bases outside gene matches: 2. The CDR3 has 16 residues. The CDR3 nucleotides are TGTGCCAGCAGCTTCCGGACTAGCGGGGGGCAAGAGACCCAGTACTTC. Translated, it gives CASSFRTSGGQETQYF.

The J gene is TRBJ1-2, the V gene TRBV28, with D hard to call. V lost 2 bases, J lost 5 bases, and 6 bases lay in between. Germline-derived CDR1 and CDR2 are MDHEN and SYDVKM. The CDR3 consists of 12 residues. The CDR3 is CASSLVTYGYTF. As DNA, the CDR3 is TGTGCCAGCAGTTTAGTAACTTATGGCTACACCTTC.

This clone was found a few times. The V and J genes are TRBV30 and TRBJ1-2, with D possibly matching TRBD1 (5 bases). Germline V gene lookup returns CDR1 GTSNPN and CDR2 SVGIG (reference sequence). This CDR3 is 12 amino acids long. V was trimmed by 2 bases and J by 8 bases, leaving 12 bases between them. The CDR3 DNA is TGTGCCTGGAGTTCAGGGTGGCGGGGCTACACCTTC. It specifies CAWSSGWRGYTF.

The chain employs TRBV28 and TRBJ1-5; possible D gene TRBD1, 5 bases. CDR1 is MDHEN, CDR2 SYDVKM, per germline. Trimming stripped 4 bases from V and 6 bases from J, with 13 bases between. The CDR3 has 14 amino acids. CDR3: CASSWQGRSQPQHF. The CDR3 nucleotides read TGTGCCAGCAGTTGGCAGGGAAGGAGTCAGCCCCAGCATTTT.

This clone was seen a handful of times. V and J are TRBV6-5 and TRBJ1-5; TRBD1 might be the D (5 bases). Trimming took off 10 bases at V and 6 bases at J, with 19 bases between the two ends. Germline V gives CDR1 MNHEY, CDR2 SVGAGI. This CDR3 comprises 14 residues. CDR3 protein: CAIKGEDESQPQHF. In DNA, the CDR3 is TGTGCCATCAAAGGGGAGGACGAGTCTCAGCCCCAGCATTTT.

This rearrangement joins TRBV6-1 to TRBJ2-7; TRBD2 aligns across 10 bases. The V gene end was trimmed by 8 bases and the J gene end by 4 bases; junction bases not matched to a gene: 8. The CDR3 totals 14 residues. In germline, CDR1 is MNHNS, CDR2 SASEGT. The CDR3 protein is CASGEAGGVYEQYF. The DNA of the CDR3 is TGTGCCAGCGGCGAAGCGGGAGGGGTTTACGAGCAGTACTTC.

The chain employs TRBV9 and TRBJ1-4; D unresolved. CDR1 is SGDLS, CDR2 YYNGEE, per germline. The CDR3 runs to 17 residues. Deletions cut 0 bases from V and 8 bases from J, with 20 bases between. CDR3: CASSVGGGRGLREKLFF. The CDR3 region has the DNA TGTGCCAGCAGCGTAGGAGGAGGACGCGGTCTCCGGGAAAAACTGTTTTTT.

Details on this clone: In the same sample, other DNA sequences code for this CDR3. V usage is TRBV6-5 and J usage is TRBJ2-2, with a tentative D call TRBD2 (5 bases). CDR1 is MNHEY, CDR2 SVGAGI, per germline. Trimming stripped 0 bases from V and 5 bases from J, with 7 bases between. This CDR3 has 14 residues. Here the CDR3 reads CASSYSSGTGELFF. The CDR3 coding sequence is TGTGCCAGCAGTTACTCGTCGGGGACCGGGGAGCTGTTTTTT.

This clone has just one count. J is TRBJ2-3 and V is TRBV2, with 7 bases matching TRBD1. The CDR3 totals 17 residues. V was pared by 5 bases and J by 0 bases, with 11 bases of the junction left unmatched. In germline, CDR1 is SNHLY, CDR2 FYNNEI. The DNA for the CDR3 is TGTGCCAGCAGTTCTGAAGTGGGACAGATAAGCACAGATACGCAGTATTTT. Its translation is CASSSEVGQISTDTQYF.

This clone was picked up many times. The rearrangement joins TRBV5-1 to TRBJ2-7, with D perhaps TRBD2 (7 bases). This CDR3 comprises 15 residues. Per germline, CDR1 SGHRS and CDR2 YFSETQ. V was clipped by 3 bases and J by 2 bases, with 15 bases between them. This CDR3 reads CASSSGGLQPYEQYF. The CDR3 bases are TGCGCCAGCAGCTCCGGGGGGCTTCAACCCTACGAGCAGTACTTC.

V gene TRBV29-1 combines with J gene TRBJ1-2; 8 bases are a match to TRBD1. The CDR3 covers 14 residues. Trimming cost V 6 bases and J 8 bases; bases outside gene matches: 14. Germline values: CDR1 SQVTM, CDR2 ANQGSEA. CDR3 in DNA: TGCAGCGTCGCCGACGGACAGGGAGGGGAAGGCTACACCTTC. Encoded protein: CSVADGQGGEGYTF.

This clone was seen a few times. The CDR3, as DNA: TGTGCCACCAGTGATTTAGCGGGAGGGACTGAGACCCAGTACTTC. It codes for CATSDLAGGTETQYF. This rearrangement joins TRBV24-1 to TRBJ2-5; TRBD2 agrees at 10 bases. Germline values: CDR1 KGHDR, CDR2 SFDVKD. V trimming: 1 base; J trimming: 5 bases; junction bases outside the gene matches: 3. The CDR3 covers 15 residues.

V and J are TRBV7-9 and TRBJ1-1; TRBD1 agrees at 7 bases. Germline V gene lookup returns CDR1 SEHNR and CDR2 FQNEAQ (reference sequence). The V gene end was trimmed by 2 bases and the J gene end by 0 bases; junction bases not matched to a gene: 12. The CDR3 has 18 amino acids. The CDR3 region has the DNA TGTGCCAGCAGCTTATCTAAAGGGACAGAGTTTATGAACACTGAAGCTTTCTTT. As protein: CASSLSKGTEFMNTEAFF.

This clone came up once. The CDR3 loop reads CSAWRGGTDTGELFF. For the CDR3, the DNA is TGCAGCGCCTGGCGGGGAGGCACCGACACCGGGGAGCTGTTTTTT. This chain uses TRBV29-1 with TRBJ2-2; tentative D call: TRBD2 (6 bases). Per germline, CDR1 SQVTM and CDR2 ANQGSEA. The length of the CDR3 is 15 residues. V was pared by 7 bases and J by 3 bases, with 18 bases between.

The chain uses TRBV6-5 and TRBJ1-6; D not certain. Germline CDR1 reads MNHEY; CDR2 reads SVGAGI. This CDR3 is built from 13 residues. Trimming took 9 bases from V and 5 from J, leaving 11 bases between them. The CDR3 DNA reads TGTGCCAGTTTGCTTTCGGATAATTCACCCCTCCACTTT. Its translation is CASLLSDNSPLHF.

V is TRBV5-1 and J is TRBJ2-5, with D possibly TRBD2 on 6 matching bases. V was shortened by 4 bases and J by 6 bases, with 16 bases between the two germline ends. The CDR3 covers 14 residues. CDR1 SGHRS and CDR2 YFSETQ come from the germline V gene. The CDR3 coding sequence is TGCGCCAGCAGCCCGAGTAGCGGAAAAAAGACCCAGTACTTC. Protein: CASSPSSGKKTQYF.

The J gene is TRBJ2-1, the V gene TRBV11-2, with TRBD2 matching over 10 bases. Germline CDR1 reads SGHAT; CDR2 reads FQNNGV. This CDR3 is 17 amino acids long. V was clipped by 0 bases and J by 10 bases; unmatched bases: 12. As DNA, the CDR3 is TGTGCCAGCAGCTTAGATGGGCTAGCGGGGGCGACAGGAGAGCAGTTCTTC. It encodes CASSLDGLAGATGEQFF.

The V gene is TRBV2, the J gene TRBJ1-6, with D possibly TRBD1 on 5 matching bases. Trimming took off 8 bases at V and 3 bases at J, with 11 bases between the two ends. The CDR3 is made up of 14 amino acids. Germline assignment: CDR1 SNHLY and CDR2 FYNNEI. The CDR3 loop is CASGGTGYNSPLHF. The CDR3 nucleotides read TGTGCCAGCGGCGGGACGGGCTATAATTCACCCCTCCACTTT. The variable domain in full, with the rest retrieved from reference TRBV2 and TRBJ1-6, is EPEVTQTPSHQVTQMGQEVILRCVPISNHLYFYWYRQILGQKVEFLVSFYNNEISEKSEIFDDQFSVERPDGSNFTLKIRSTKLEDSAMYFCASGGTGYNSPLHFGNGTRLTVT.

CDR3 residues: CATSRDGFYGQGAPGLNTEAFF. In nucleotides, the CDR3 is TGTGCCACCAGCAGAGACGGCTTCTACGGACAAGGGGCACCCGGGCTGAACACTGAAGCTTTCTTT. The rearrangement uses TRBV15 and TRBJ1-1; D is possibly TRBD1 (5 bases). From germline, CDR1 is LNHNV and CDR2 YYDKDF (reference sequence). The CDR3 runs to 22 residues. Trimming took 0 bases from V and 0 from J, leaving 29 bases between them.